This T cell receptor beta chain was sequenced during a study of T cell responses to AZD1222 COVID-19 vaccine. Study findings and constraints: Baseline seropositives among AZD1222 recipients totaled only 5 to 7. White British donors predominated, females outnumbered males, and clonal diversity was possibly underestimated. Spike-specific TCR depth and breadth grew after two AZD1222 doses.

V lost 1 base and J lost 3, with 18 bases in between. The CDR3 contains 17 residues. Germline assignment: CDR1 MDHEN and CDR2 SYDVKM. Clones were read by immunoSEQ multiplex PCR, and TCRdb kept only the in-frame ones, dropping some. The data show about 40,000 clones, roughly 85% seen once. Details on this clone: Its specificity is not known.

Material: peripheral blood, obtained 28 days after the second dose of the MenACWY control vaccine. The TCR was taken from an adult who received the MenACWY meningococcal vaccine as a control. The J gene is TRBJ1-2, the V gene TRBV28; D remains ambiguous. CDR3: CASSLFRWGGSDYGYTF. CDR3 sequence (DNA): TGTGCCAGCAGTTTATTTCGCTGGGGAGGCAGTGACTATGGCTACACCTTC.